This section outlines one T cell receptor (beta chain) sequence together with its context. Its antigen remains unidentified. These data originate in a study of T-cell memory formation after mild COVID-19. Study details: Largely, the TCR clusters proved donor specific. Study-wide results and caveats: Contracting clones from day 15 to 85 had balanced CD4/CD8; later expanders favoured CD4+.

One entry per CDR3 protein, called by TCRdb with MiXCR from the 5' RACE reads. This table holds tens of thousands of distinct CDR3 sequences, approximately 15% found once. Trimming cost V 5 bases and J 5 bases; bases outside gene matches: 15. The germline gives CDR1 MNHEY, CDR2 SMNVEV (reference sequence). CDR3 length: 16 amino acids. The TCR sequence derives from an adult woman who had mild COVID-19 (a few samples of this study predate the infection). Cell type and time point are not known. The genes are TRBV27 and TRBJ2-7; 7 positions match TRBD2. The sequenced material came from PBMCs or a T cell subset sorted from them (not recorded which). The CDR3, as DNA: TGTGCCAGCAGTCCACCCCCCGCATACCGGGGGGACGAGCAGTACTTC. This gives the protein CASSPPPAYRGDEQYF.